This T cell receptor (beta chain) was sequenced during a study of blood T cell repertoires in COVID-19. Overall study: Samples taken during acute and convalescent COVID-19 were collected in the United States, Italy and Spain.

The V end was cut by 3 bases, the J end by 1 base, with 4 bases between. In germline, CDR1 is LGHNT, CDR2 FRNRAP. The CDR3 has 13 amino acids. Repertoires were generated with immunoSEQ multiplex PCR, while TCRdb's copy carries only in-frame clones and drops some. The repertoire holds 13,000 or so clones, with 83% as singletons. This receptor was taken from a man between 35 and 55 years old with active or convalescent COVID-19. Sequencing was carried out using peripheral blood. The gene calls are TRBV12-5 and TRBJ1-5; D not resolved. This CDR3 is CASGFKSNQPQHF. CDR3 nucleotides: TGTGCTAGTGGTTTCAAAAGCAATCAGCCCCAGCATTTT.